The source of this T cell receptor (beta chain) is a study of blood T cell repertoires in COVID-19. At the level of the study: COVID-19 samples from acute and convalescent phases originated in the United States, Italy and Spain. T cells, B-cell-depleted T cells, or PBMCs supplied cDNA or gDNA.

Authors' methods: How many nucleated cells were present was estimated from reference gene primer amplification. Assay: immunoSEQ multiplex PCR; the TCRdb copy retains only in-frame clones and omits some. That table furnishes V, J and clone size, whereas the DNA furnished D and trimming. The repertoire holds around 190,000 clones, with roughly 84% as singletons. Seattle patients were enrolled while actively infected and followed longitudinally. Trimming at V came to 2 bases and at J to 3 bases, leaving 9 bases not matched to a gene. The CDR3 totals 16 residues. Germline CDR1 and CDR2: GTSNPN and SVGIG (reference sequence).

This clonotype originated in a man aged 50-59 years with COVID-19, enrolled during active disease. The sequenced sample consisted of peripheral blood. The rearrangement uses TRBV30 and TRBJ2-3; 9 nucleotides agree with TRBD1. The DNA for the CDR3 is TGTGCCTGGAGTCCCTTAGGGACAGGGATAACAGATACGCAGTATTTT. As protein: CAWSPLGTGITDTQYF.